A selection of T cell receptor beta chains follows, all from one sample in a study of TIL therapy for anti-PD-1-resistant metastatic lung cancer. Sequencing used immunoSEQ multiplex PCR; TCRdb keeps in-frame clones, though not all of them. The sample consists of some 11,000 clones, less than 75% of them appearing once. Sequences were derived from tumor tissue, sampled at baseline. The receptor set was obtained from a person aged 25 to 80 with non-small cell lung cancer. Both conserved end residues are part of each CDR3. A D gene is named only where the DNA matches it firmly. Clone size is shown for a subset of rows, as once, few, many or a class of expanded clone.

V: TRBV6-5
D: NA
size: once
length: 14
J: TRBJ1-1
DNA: TGTGCCAGCAGCGCGTGGTATGAGGGCACTGAAGCTTTCTTT
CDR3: CASSAWYEGTEAFF

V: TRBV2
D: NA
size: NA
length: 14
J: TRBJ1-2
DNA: TGTGCCAGCAGTGAAGCGGTGGGTAGTGGGGGCTACACCTTC
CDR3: CASSEAVGSGGYTF

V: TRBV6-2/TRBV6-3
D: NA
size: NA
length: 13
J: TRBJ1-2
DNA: TGTGCCAGCAGTTTGGAGGGAATATTTGGCTACACCTTC
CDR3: CASSLEGIFGYTF

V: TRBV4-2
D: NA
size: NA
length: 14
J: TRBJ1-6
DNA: TGTGCCAGCAGCCAAGACGGGGGCGATTCACCCCTCCACTTT
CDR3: CASSQDGGDSPLHF

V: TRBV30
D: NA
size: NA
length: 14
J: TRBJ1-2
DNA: TGTGCCTGCTCGCGACAGGACCTAATCTATGGCTACACCTTC
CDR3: CACSRQDLIYGYTF

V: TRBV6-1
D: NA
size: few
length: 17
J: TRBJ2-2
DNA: TGTGCCAGCAGTGAATGGGGATCGGCGGTGAGCACCGGGGAGCTGTTTTTT
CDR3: CASSEWGSAVSTGELFF

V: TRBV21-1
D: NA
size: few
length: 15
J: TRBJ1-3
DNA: TGTGCCAGCGAGAGGGGGCAGGGGACTGGAAACACCATATATTTT
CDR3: CASERGQGTGNTIYF

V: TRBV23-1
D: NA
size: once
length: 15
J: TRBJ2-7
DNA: TGCGCCAGCAGTCAACCCGGGACGGAGGCCTACGAGCAGTACTTC
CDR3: CASSQPGTEAYEQYF

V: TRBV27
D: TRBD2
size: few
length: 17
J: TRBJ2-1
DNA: TGTGCCAGCAGTTTACGGCAGGTAGCGGGATGGTACAATGAGCAGTTCTTC
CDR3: CASSLRQVAGWYNEQFF

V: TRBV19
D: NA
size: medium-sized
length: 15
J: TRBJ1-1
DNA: TGTGCCAGTAGTACCCCCAGGGCGGGAGGCACTGAAGCTTTCTTT
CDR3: CASSTPRAGGTEAFF

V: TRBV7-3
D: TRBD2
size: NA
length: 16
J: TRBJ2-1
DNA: TGTGCCAGCAGCGTAGATGGGACTAGCGGGACACGTGAGCAGTTCTTC
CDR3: CASSVDGTSGTREQFF

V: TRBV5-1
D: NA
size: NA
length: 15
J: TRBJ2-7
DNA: TGCGCCAGCAGCGTTTCCGGGACAAGGGCGGGCGAGCAGTACTTC
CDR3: CASSVSGTRAGEQYF

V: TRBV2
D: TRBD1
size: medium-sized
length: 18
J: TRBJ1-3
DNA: TGTGCCAGCCTTAACAGGGGCCGAATCTCGAGCTCTGGAAACACCATATATTTT
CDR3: CASLNRGRISSSGNTIYF

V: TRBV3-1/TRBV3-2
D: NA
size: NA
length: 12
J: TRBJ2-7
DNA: TGTGCCAGCAGCCAAGTTTACGGCGAGCAGTACTTC
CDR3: CASSQVYGEQYF

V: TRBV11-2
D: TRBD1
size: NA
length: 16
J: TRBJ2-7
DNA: TGTGCCAGCAGTGACCCGGGACAGGGGATGTCCTACGAGCAGTACTTC
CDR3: CASSDPGQGMSYEQYF

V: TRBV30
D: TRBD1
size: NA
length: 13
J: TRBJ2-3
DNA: TGTGCCTGGAGGGGACAGACCACAGATACGCAGTATTTT
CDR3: CAWRGQTTDTQYF

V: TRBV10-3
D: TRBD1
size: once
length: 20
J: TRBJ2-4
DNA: TGTGCCATCAGATTCCGGGACAGGGGGCGTAGGAAGGGGACCAAAAACATTCAGTACTTC
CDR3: CAIRFRDRGRRKGTKNIQYF

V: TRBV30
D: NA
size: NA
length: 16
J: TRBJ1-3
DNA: TGTGCCTGGAGGAGAGAAGGGGGAGTCGGTGGAAACACCATATATTTT
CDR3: CAWRREGGVGGNTIYF

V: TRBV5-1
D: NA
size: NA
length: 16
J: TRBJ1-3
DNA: TGCGCCAGCAGCTTAAGTTCCTTAAACTCTGGAAACACCATATATTTT
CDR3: CASSLSSLNSGNTIYF

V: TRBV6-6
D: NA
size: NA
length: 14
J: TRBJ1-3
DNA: TGTGCCAGCAGCCACAGGGTTGAGGGAAACACCATATATTTT
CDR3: CASSHRVEGNTIYF

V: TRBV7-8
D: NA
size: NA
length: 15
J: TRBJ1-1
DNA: TGTGCCAGCAGCCGAAGCGGACGTCGGGACACTGAAGCTTTCTTT
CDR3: CASSRSGRRDTEAFF

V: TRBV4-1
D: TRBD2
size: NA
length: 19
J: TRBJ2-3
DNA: TGCGCCAGCAGCCAGCTACCGGGACTAGCGGGAGGGAGCACAGATACGCAGTATTTT
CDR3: CASSQLPGLAGGSTDTQYF

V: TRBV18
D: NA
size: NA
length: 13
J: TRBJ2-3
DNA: TGTGCCAGCTCACCATCAGGCACAGATACGCAGTATTTT
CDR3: CASSPSGTDTQYF

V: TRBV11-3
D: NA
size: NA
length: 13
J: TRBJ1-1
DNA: TGTGCCAGCAGCTTAAATAGGATCTCTGAAGCTTTCTTT
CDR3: CASSLNRISEAFF

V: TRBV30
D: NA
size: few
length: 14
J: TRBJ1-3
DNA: TGTGCCTACCGCCCCCGGGGATATGGAAACACCATATATTTT
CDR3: CAYRPRGYGNTIYF

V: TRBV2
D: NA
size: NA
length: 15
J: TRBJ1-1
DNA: TGTGCCAGCTTAGGGGCAGGAGGGCCGAACACTGAAGCTTTCTTT
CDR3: CASLGAGGPNTEAFF

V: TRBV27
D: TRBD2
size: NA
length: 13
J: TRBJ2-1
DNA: TGTGCCAGCCGGTGGGGCGGGAGCAATGAGCAGTTCTTC
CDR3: CASRWGGSNEQFF

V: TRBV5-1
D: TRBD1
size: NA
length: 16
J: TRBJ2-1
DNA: TGCGCCAGCAGCTTTTTTGGACAGGGGAATATCGATGAGCAGTTCTTC
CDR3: CASSFFGQGNIDEQFF

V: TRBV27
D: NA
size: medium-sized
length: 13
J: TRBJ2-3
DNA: TGTGCCAGCAGTTTTCAGGGGACAGATACGCAGTATTTT
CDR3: CASSFQGTDTQYF

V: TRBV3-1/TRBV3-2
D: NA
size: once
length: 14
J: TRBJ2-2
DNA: TGTGCCAGCAGCCAGGGGTCAAGCACCGGGGAGCTGTTTTTT
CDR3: CASSQGSSTGELFF

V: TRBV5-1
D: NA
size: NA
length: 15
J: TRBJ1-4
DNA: TGCGCCAGCAGCTTGGCCGGGGGAGTAAGTGAAAAACTGTTTTTT
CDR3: CASSLAGGVSEKLFF

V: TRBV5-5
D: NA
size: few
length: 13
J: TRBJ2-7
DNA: TGTGCCAGCAGCGAGCGGGCGGGTCTGCAGCAGTACTTC
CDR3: CASSERAGLQQYF

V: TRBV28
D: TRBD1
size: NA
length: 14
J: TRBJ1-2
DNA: TGTGCCAGCACCCCCCCCCAGGGGGTGTATGGCTACACCTTC
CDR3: CASTPPQGVYGYTF

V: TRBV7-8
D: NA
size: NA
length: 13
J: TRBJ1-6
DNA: TGTGCCAGCAGCCCCTTGTCCAATTCACCCCTCCACTTT
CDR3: CASSPLSNSPLHF

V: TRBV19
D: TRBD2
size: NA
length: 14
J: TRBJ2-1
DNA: TGTGCCAGTACTCGACTAGCGGGCGGGAGTGAGCAGTTCTTC
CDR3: CASTRLAGGSEQFF

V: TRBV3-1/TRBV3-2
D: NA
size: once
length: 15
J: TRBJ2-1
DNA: TGTGCCAGCAGCCAAGGACCTGGCGGATACAATGAGCAGTTCTTC
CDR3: CASSQGPGGYNEQFF

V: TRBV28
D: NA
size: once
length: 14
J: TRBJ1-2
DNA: TGTGCCAGCAGCCTCCCGACTGGTAACTATGGCTACACCTTC
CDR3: CASSLPTGNYGYTF

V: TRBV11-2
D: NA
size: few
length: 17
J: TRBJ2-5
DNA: TGTGCCAGCAGCTTAACGGCCCAGGGAGGTCAGCAAGAGACCCAGTACTTC
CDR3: CASSLTAQGGQQETQYF

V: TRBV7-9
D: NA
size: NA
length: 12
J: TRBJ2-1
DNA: TGTGCCAGCAGCCCTAGAGAGAATGAGCAGTTCTTC
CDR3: CASSPRENEQFF

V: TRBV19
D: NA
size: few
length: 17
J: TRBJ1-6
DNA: TGTGCCAGTAGTGAAGACATGGGACGGACTCATAATTCACCCCTCCACTTT
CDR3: CASSEDMGRTHNSPLHF

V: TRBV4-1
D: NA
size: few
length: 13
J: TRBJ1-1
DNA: TGCGCCAGCAGCCAAGAGGCTCTGGGGGAAGCTTTCTTT
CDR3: CASSQEALGEAFF

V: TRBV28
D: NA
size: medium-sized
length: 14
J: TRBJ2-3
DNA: TGTGCCAGCTGTCGCGCGGGACTTGATGATACGCAGTATTTT
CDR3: CASCRAGLDDTQYF